Following are 31 T cell receptor beta chains from one sample sequenced in a study of shared clonotypes between healthy human individuals. Sequenced by immunoSEQ multiplex PCR; TCRdb stores in-frame clones only, minus some. This table holds about 490,000 clones, 79% found once. The sequencing sample was made of PBMCs. Every receptor here comes from a woman aged 35 to 49 in good health. Some clones in this sample may be carry-over from other donors' samples.

The CDR3 loop is CASSQGGGANEKLFF. The DNA for the CDR3 is TGCGCCAGCAGCCAAGGAGGGGGAGCTAATGAAAAACTGTTTTTT. The V call is TRBV4-1, the J call TRBJ1-4, with D perhaps TRBD1 (6 bases). The germline gives CDR1 MGHRA, CDR2 YSYEKL. V lost 1 base to trimming and J lost 3 bases, with 9 bases between them. The CDR3 is 15 amino acids.

This clone was observed a single time. The rearrangement uses TRBV6-6 and TRBJ2-1, with D uncertain. With 4 bases removed from V and 2 bases from J, the gap between germline ends came to 15 bases. This CDR3 has 16 amino acids. In germline, CDR1 is MNHNY, CDR2 SVGAGI (reference sequence). The CDR3 reads CASSSPSLDTYNEQFF. The CDR3 DNA reads as TGTGCCAGCAGTTCCCCGAGTCTAGATACCTACAATGAGCAGTTCTTC.

Only a few counts were recorded for this clone. This rearrangement joins TRBV7-8 to TRBJ2-1, with 9 bases aligning to TRBD2. Germline V gene sequence: CDR1 SGHVS, CDR2 FQNEAQ. This CDR3 contains 15 residues. J lost 10 bases, V lost 4 bases, and 11 bases had no gene match. CDR3 DNA: TGTGCCAGCAGCTCACGAAGGCTAGCGGGAAAGGAGCAGTTCTTC. This translates into CASSSRRLAGKEQFF. Supplemented by reference TRBV7-8 and TRBJ2-1, the full variable domain reads GAGVSQSPRYKVAKRGQDVALRCDPISGHVSLFWYQQALGQGPEFLTYFQNEAQLDKSGLPSDRFFAERPEGSVSTLKIQRTQQEDSAVYLCASSSRRLAGKEQFFGPGTRLTVL.

The rearrangement joins TRBV28 to TRBJ2-2; the match to TRBD2 covers 7 bases. Germline V CDR1 and CDR2: MDHEN, SYDVKM. The CDR3 extends over 14 amino acids. Trimming removed 10 bases from V and 0 bases from J; junction bases left unmatched: 5. Here the CDR3 reads CATLGRANTGELFF. The CDR3 DNA reads as TGTGCCACCCTAGGGAGGGCGAACACCGGGGAGCTGTTTTTT.

Points on this clone: Other DNA variants within this sample encode the same CDR3. The chain uses TRBV29-1 and TRBJ2-5, with D unclear. Trimming shortened V by 3 bases and J by 4 bases, and 6 bases separated the two germline ends. Per germline, CDR1 SQVTM and CDR2 ANQGSEA. This CDR3 has 11 amino acids. Here the CDR3 DNA reads TGCAGCGTTGAGGTCGGAGAGACCCAGTACTTC. It translates to CSVEVGETQYF.

This chain joins TRBV27 and TRBJ2-2; D not resolved. The germline V gene has CDR1 MNHEY and CDR2 SMNVEV (reference sequence). The CDR3 covers 17 residues. V was cut by 3 bases and J by 3 bases, with 17 bases left in between. The DNA of the CDR3 is TGTGCCAGCAGTTTCCGCATAGTAGTAGGTTACACCGGGGAGCTGTTTTTT. Its translation: CASSFRIVVGYTGELFF.

V is TRBV6-1 and J is TRBJ2-7; 8 bases are a match to TRBD1. From germline, CDR1 is MNHNS and CDR2 SASEGT. The CDR3 sequence is 15 residues long. V dropped 1 base and J dropped 1; count of bases not matched to a gene: 3. The CDR3 protein is CASSEGWDRSYEQYF. CDR3 coding DNA: TGTGCCAGCAGTGAAGGGTGGGACAGGTCCTACGAGCAGTACTTC.

A remark on this clone: This CDR3 is also generated by other DNA sequences in the sample. The J gene is TRBJ2-3, the V gene TRBV9; TRBD1 matches 7 bases. V lost 0 bases, J lost 3 bases, and 1 base stayed unmatched. The CDR3 covers 14 residues. Germline loops: CDR1 SGDLS, CDR2 YYNGEE. The CDR3 protein is CASSVVQGTDTQYF. The CDR3 DNA reads as TGTGCCAGCAGCGTAGTACAGGGGACAGATACGCAGTATTTT. Full variable domain (rest looked up from reference TRBV9 and TRBJ2-3): DSGVTQTPKHLITATGQRVTLRCSPRSGDLSVYWYQQSLDQGLQFLIQYYNGEERAKGNILERFSAQQFPDLHSELNLSSLELGDSALYFCASSVVQGTDTQYFGPGTRLTVL.

The chain employs TRBV5-6 and TRBJ2-5; 7 bases align to TRBD1. V lost 4 bases, J lost 4 bases, and 10 bases stayed unmatched. The CDR3 loop spans 15 amino acids. CDR1 and CDR2 from the germline V gene are SGHDT and YYEEEE. CDR3 nucleotide sequence: TGTGCCAGCAGCCCCCGGACAGGTGGGGGAGAGACCCAGTACTTC. It translates to CASSPRTGGGETQYF.

The chain recombines TRBV6-1 with TRBJ2-2; maybe TRBD1 (5 bases). The CDR3 extends over 14 amino acids. Looked up from germline, CDR1 is MNHNS and CDR2 is SASEGT. The V end lost 2 bases, the J end lost 4 bases, and 8 bases lay between the germline ends. As DNA, the CDR3 is TGTGCCAGCAGTGAAATAGGGGCCACCGGGGAGCTGTTTTTT. This codes for CASSEIGATGELFF.

This clone has a single count. The chain links TRBV29-1 to TRBJ1-3, with a tentative D call TRBD1 (5 bases). Germline CDR1 and CDR2: SQVTM and ANQGSEA. The V gene lost 5 bases and the J gene lost 0 bases, with 14 bases spanning the gap. The CDR3 covers 15 residues. The chain's CDR3 is CSVWGGESSGNTIYF. The CDR3 region has the DNA TGCAGCGTTTGGGGAGGGGAGAGCTCTGGAAACACCATATATTTT.

As DNA, the CDR3 is TGTGCCAGCAGCGAGAAGCCAGGGCCGTCGGACATTCAGTACTTC. Translation gives CASSEKPGPSDIQYF. The V gene is TRBV9, the J gene TRBJ2-4; the D gene is possibly TRBD1 (5 bases). The V gene lost 3 bases and the J gene lost 8 bases, with 18 bases spanning the gap. Germline assignment: CDR1 SGDLS and CDR2 YYNGEE. The CDR3 sequence is 15 residues long.

This clone occurred once. The J gene is TRBJ2-3, the V gene TRBV7-3; D is tentatively TRBD1 or TRBD2 (5 bases each). Trimming removed 1 base at V and 0 bases at J, with 14 bases between. The CDR3 has 17 amino acids. The germline V gene encodes CDR1 SGHTA and CDR2 FQGTGA. The CDR3 loop is CASSLSSGRVSTDTQYF. CDR3 bases: TGTGCCAGCAGCTTAAGTTCAGGGAGAGTTAGCACAGATACGCAGTATTTT.

About this clone itself: At the DNA level, this CDR3 is encoded by other sequences in the same sample as well. J is TRBJ2-5 and V is TRBV18; possibly TRBD1 or TRBD2 for D (6 bases each). V was cut by 3 bases and J by 5 bases, with 10 bases left in between. The CDR3 extends over 13 amino acids. Germline assignment: CDR1 KGHSH and CDR2 LQKENI. CDR3 loop: CASSPLGGETQYF. The CDR3 nucleotides are TGTGCCAGCTCACCTTTGGGGGGCGAGACCCAGTACTTC.

CDR3 DNA sequence: TGTGCCAGCAGCCCCCTCACCGGGACAGGGCCCACTGAAGCTTTCTTT. Translation gives CASSPLTGTGPTEAFF. This chain joins TRBV11-2 and TRBJ1-1; 9 bases match TRBD1. V lost 5 bases, J lost 4 bases, and 11 bases stayed unmatched. Per the germline V gene, CDR1 is SGHAT and CDR2 is FQNNGV. This CDR3 comprises 16 residues.

This chain joins TRBV27 and TRBJ2-7, with D possibly matching TRBD1 (7 bases). The germline V gene encodes CDR1 MNHEY and CDR2 SMNVEV (reference sequence). The CDR3 runs 16 residues. V lost 0 bases and J 4 bases, leaving 16 bases between the germline ends. CDR3 bases: TGTGCCAGCAGTTTATCGGAAGGAGGGGGCTGGTACGAGCAGTACTTC. Translation: CASSLSEGGGWYEQYF.

V and J are TRBV2 and TRBJ2-3, with 13 bases lining up with TRBD2. Germline V gives CDR1 SNHLY, CDR2 FYNNEI. V shed 7 bases, J shed 4 bases, and the junction held 20 bases outside the gene matches. The CDR3 covers 20 residues. The CDR3 DNA is TGTGCCAGCATTACTAGGACGCAGGGACTAGCGGGACATCCCCCAGATACGCAGTATTTT. It yields the protein CASITRTQGLAGHPPDTQYF.

V and J are TRBV7-6 and TRBJ2-1; D perhaps matches TRBD2 (5 bases). Trimming removed 1 base from V and 11 bases from J, with 9 bases in between. Germline-derived CDR1 and CDR2 are SGHVS and FNYEAQ. The CDR3 consists of 12 residues. The CDR3 DNA reads TGTGCCAGCAGCTTAGACGGGGTCAAGCAGTTCTTC. This encodes CASSLDGVKQFF.

This chain connects TRBV5-1 to TRBJ2-3; D tentatively reads TRBD1 or TRBD2 (6 bases each). This CDR3 region has 14 residues. Trimming pared 0 bases from V and 8 bases from J, leaving 13 bases between. Germline V gives CDR1 SGHRS, CDR2 YFSETQ. The DNA of the CDR3 is TGCGCCAGCAGCTTGGCCGGGGGCCTCGGTACGCAGTATTTT. Amino acid sequence: CASSLAGGLGTQYF.

Details on this clone: The same CDR3 arises from other DNA sequences in this sample as well. The chain carries TRBV9 and TRBJ2-1; 8 positions agree with TRBD2. The CDR3 covers 15 residues. Germline V CDR1 and CDR2: SGDLS, YYNGEE. The ends lost 0 bases at V and 7 bases at J; junction bases unmatched: 6. CDR3 in DNA: TGTGCCAGCAGCGTAGAAGGGACTAGAGGGAATGAGCAGTTCTTC. This sequence encodes CASSVEGTRGNEQFF.

This clone was counted only a few times. The chain has TRBV6-5 and TRBJ2-1; D is perhaps TRBD2 (6 bases). The CDR3 has 15 residues. Germline values: CDR1 MNHEY, CDR2 SVGAGI. V was trimmed by 6 bases and J by 2 bases, leaving 14 bases between them. The CDR3 is CASSTEGFTYNEQFF. The CDR3 DNA follows: TGTGCCAGCAGCACGGAGGGGTTTACCTACAATGAGCAGTTCTTC.

The rearrangement uses TRBV9 and TRBJ2-1, with 7 positions matching TRBD1. V lost 7 bases to trimming and J lost 5 bases; unmatched junction nucleotides: 6. The length of the CDR3 is 13 residues. CDR1 is SGDLS, CDR2 YYNGEE, per germline. CDR3 sequence: CASGTVVDNEQFF. The CDR3 coding sequence is TGTGCCAGCGGGACAGTAGTCGACAATGAGCAGTTCTTC.

This clone was observed a few times. The genes are TRBV10-3 and TRBJ1-2; 11 bases agree with TRBD1. CDR3 size: 15 residues. J lost 6 bases, V lost 3 bases, and 6 bases had no gene match. Germline values: CDR1 ENHRY, CDR2 SYGVKD. The CDR3 loop is CAISDGQGAYNGYTF. CDR3 DNA: TGTGCCATCAGTGATGGACAGGGGGCTTATAATGGCTACACCTTC.

The rearrangement links TRBV2 to TRBJ2-2; the match to TRBD2 covers 8 bases. Germline V gene lookup returns CDR1 SNHLY and CDR2 FYNNEI. This CDR3 has 14 amino acids. V shed 5 bases, J shed 8 bases, and the junction held 7 bases outside the gene matches. Here the CDR3 reads CASSPGLVSGELFF. CDR3 coding DNA: TGTGCCAGCAGTCCGGGACTAGTATCTGGGGAGCTGTTTTTT.

This sequence joins TRBV7-8 and TRBJ2-5; D is undetermined. V lost 7 bases and J lost 5, with 8 bases in between. The CDR3 covers 11 residues. Per germline, CDR1 SGHVS and CDR2 FQNEAQ. The CDR3 region is CASTARETQYF. CDR3 DNA sequence: TGTGCCAGCACCGCAAGGGAGACCCAGTACTTC.

V gene TRBV5-5 combines with J gene TRBJ2-7, with a weak D call TRBD1 (6 bases). Trimming stripped 4 bases from V and 2 bases from J, with 16 bases between. CDR1 and CDR2 (germline): SGHKS, YYEKEE (reference sequence). The length of the CDR3 is 15 residues. CDR3 loop: CASSTATGPTYEQYF. CDR3 bases: TGTGCCAGCAGCACGGCCACAGGGCCTACCTACGAGCAGTACTTC.

As regards this clone: Other DNA sequences in the same sample also yield this CDR3. The chain carries TRBV5-1 and TRBJ1-1; maybe TRBD1 (6 bases). Trimming took 0 bases from V and 1 from J, leaving 7 bases between them. CDR1 and CDR2 (germline): SGHRS, YFSETQ. CDR3 length equals 14 residues. The CDR3 DNA reads as TGCGCCAGCAGCTTGGACAGGGCGAACACTGAAGCTTTCTTT. It codes for CASSLDRANTEAFF. Full variable domain (missing parts from reference TRBV5-1 and TRBJ1-1): KAGVTQTPRYLIKTRGQQVTLSCSPISGHRSVSWYQQTPGQGLQFLFEYFSETQRNKGNFPGRFSGRQFSNSRSEMNVSTLELGDSALYLCASSLDRANTEAFFGQGTRLTVV.

The genes are TRBV5-1 and TRBJ1-3; a weak D match, TRBD1 (6 bases). The ends were cut back, 4 bases at V and 2 bases at J, with 13 bases in the middle. Germline CDR1 and CDR2: SGHRS and YFSETQ. CDR3 length: 15 residues. As DNA, the CDR3 is TGCGCCAGCAGCCCGACAGGCTCACCTGGAAACACCATATATTTT. Translation gives CASSPTGSPGNTIYF.

This clone was observed many times. The V and J genes are TRBV5-4 and TRBJ2-7, with TRBD2 identical over 7 bases. V shed 6 bases and J 7 bases; nucleotides not matched to a gene: 10. The CDR3 loop spans 13 amino acids. CDR1 is SGHNT and CDR2 is YYREEE in the germline V gene (reference sequence). The CDR3, as DNA: TGTGCCAGCACCGATGGGCTAGCGGCGGAGCAGTACTTC. This encodes CASTDGLAAEQYF.

This clone was observed a handful of times. The DNA of the CDR3 is TGCAGCGTTGAAGCGCGGGGAGGGCGATCTGGGACCCAGTACTTC. Its translation: CSVEARGGRSGTQYF. The chain employs TRBV29-1 and TRBJ2-5, with TRBD2 identical over 7 bases. In germline, CDR1 is SQVTM, CDR2 ANQGSEA. This CDR3 is 15 amino acids long. J gave up 7 bases and V 1 base, and 12 bases lay outside the gene matches.

The genes are TRBV7-9 and TRBJ2-1, with 8 positions matching TRBD2. The trim removed 5 bases at V and 7 bases at J, leaving 13 bases unmatched. The CDR3 runs 16 residues. Germline loops: CDR1 SEHNR, CDR2 FQNEAQ (reference sequence). CDR3 nucleotides: TGTGCCAGCAGCCCCCGGGCGAGCGGGAGTGCGAATGAGCAGTTCTTC. This codes for CASSPRASGSANEQFF.